This T cell receptor (beta chain) was found in a study of cytomegalovirus exposure and HLA in healthy donors. Study results and caveats: TCR beta sequences numbering fewer than 20,000 were associated with HLA alleles at 0.05 false discovery rate in a later analysis.

Primers: 60 Vbeta forward and 13 Jbeta reverse. Assay used: immunoSEQ multiplex PCR; TCRdb lists only in-frame clones, some missing. The table lists about 200,000 clones. The CDR3 loop spans 14 amino acids. V shed 2 bases and J shed 2 bases, with 6 bases lying between them. Germline V gives CDR1 SGHTA, CDR2 FQGNSA. In the case of this clone: Its specificity is not known.

The source material was PBMCs. The chain couples TRBV7-2 to TRBJ2-2, with D perhaps matching TRBD2 (5 bases). This TCR was sampled from a boy younger than 18 in good health and CMV-seronegative. As DNA, the CDR3 is TGTGCCAGCAGCTTACGGGAAAACACCGGGGAGCTGTTTTTT. This codes for CASSLRENTGELFF.